The entry below describes one T cell receptor beta chain. The antigen is not known. This record belongs to a study of cytomegalovirus exposure and HLA in healthy donors. The study, taken as a whole, reports: In a later analysis, compared with equally common non-associated chains, HLA-associated beta chains were more expanded. According to the study, about 180 TCR beta chains were cytomegalovirus-associated. As a later analysis showed, a missense DCLRE1C variant was linked to trimming of TCR beta V- and J-genes. Per published accounts, TCR beta sequences correctly predicted the HLA-A and HLA-B alleles of most subjects.

13 Jbeta primers and 60 Vbeta primers were used for the PCR. Some clones are missing from TCRdb's copy, which holds only in-frame ones; the method was immunoSEQ multiplex PCR. The sample holds about 180,000 clones; 75% to 80% are singletons and the top ten take 6.3%. CDR1 MNHNS and CDR2 SASEGT come from the germline V gene. This CDR3 spans 14 amino acids. V trimming: 6 bases; J trimming: 4 bases; junction bases outside the gene matches: 8. The sequenced sample was PBMCs. The chain combines TRBV6-1 with TRBJ1-2; 7 nucleotides match TRBD1. The sequence was obtained from a man between 40 and 49 years old in good health and CMV-seropositive. The CDR3 protein is CASSYDRAGYGYTF. The CDR3 coding sequence is TGTGCCAGCAGCTACGACAGGGCGGGCTATGGCTACACCTTC.